Following are 21 T cell receptor beta chains from one sample sequenced in a study of shared clonotypes between healthy human individuals. Sequencing used immunoSEQ multiplex PCR; TCRdb keeps in-frame clones, though not all of them. The sample contains around 1.1 million clones, approximately 77% of which appear only once. The sample taken for sequencing was memory CD4+ T cells from PBMCs. As for subset: CD45RA-negative fraction. These receptors all stem from a man between 18 and 35 years old in good health. Some clones in this sample may be carry-over from other donors' samples.

Worth noting for this clone: In the same sample, other DNA sequences code for this CDR3. V usage is TRBV5-1 and J usage is TRBJ2-2; D not certain. V gave up 0 bases and J gave up 5 bases, with 8 bases separating them. CDR1 is SGHRS and CDR2 is YFSETQ in the germline V gene. This CDR3 is 14 amino acids long. The CDR3 DNA reads as TGCGCCAGCAGCTTGGAGGGCCGAACCGGGGAGCTGTTTTTT. It codes for CASSLEGRTGELFF.

The chain combines TRBV27 with TRBJ2-1, with 7 bases aligning to TRBD1. The germline V gene encodes CDR1 MNHEY and CDR2 SMNVEV (reference sequence). CDR3 length equals 15 residues. Trimming removed 5 bases from V and 6 bases from J; junction bases left unmatched: 10. This CDR3 reads CASSRIQGFSNEQFF. CDR3 in DNA: TGTGCCAGCAGTCGTATACAGGGGTTCTCCAATGAGCAGTTCTTC.

The rearrangement uses TRBV19 and TRBJ2-7; TRBD2 agrees at 12 bases. There are 16 residues in the CDR3. Trimming cost V 6 bases and J 6 bases; bases outside gene matches: 12. Germline V gene sequence: CDR1 LNHDA, CDR2 SQIVND (reference sequence). CDR3 residues: CASSSDRLAGAREQYF. The CDR3 coding sequence is TGTGCCAGTAGCTCCGACAGACTAGCGGGAGCACGCGAGCAGTACTTC.

V usage is TRBV4-1 and J usage is TRBJ2-3, with TRBD2 matching 8 bases. The CDR3 runs 16 residues. Per the germline V gene, CDR1 is MGHRA and CDR2 is YSYEKL. The V segment lost 0 bases and the J segment 4 bases; nucleotides outside the gene matches: 6. The CDR3 DNA reads as TGCGCCAGCAGCCAAGAGGGGGGAGCGGGGGCAGATACGCAGTATTTT. Encoded protein: CASSQEGGAGADTQYF.

V gene TRBV11-3 combines with J gene TRBJ2-6; 10 nucleotides match TRBD1. Trimming removed 5 bases from V and 4 bases from J; junction bases left unmatched: 5. CDR1 and CDR2 from the germline V gene are SGHNT and YENEEA. The CDR3 totals 16 residues. CDR3 loop: CASSPGTGAGANVLTF. The CDR3 region has the DNA TGTGCCAGCAGCCCCGGGACAGGGGCCGGGGCCAACGTCCTGACTTTC.

The V call is TRBV7-9, the J call TRBJ2-3; possibly TRBD2 for D (6 bases). The V end lost 5 bases, the J end lost 1 base, and 19 bases lay between the germline ends. The germline V gene encodes CDR1 SEHNR and CDR2 FQNEAQ (reference sequence). The CDR3 has 17 amino acids. The CDR3 spells CASSQVVRWEGTDTQYF. The CDR3, as DNA: TGTGCCAGCAGCCAGGTAGTACGATGGGAGGGCACAGATACGCAGTATTTT.

CDR3 loop: CASSITGPDSGELFF. The CDR3 nucleotides are TGTGCCAGTAGTATAACAGGGCCGGACTCCGGGGAGCTGTTTTTT. This rearrangement joins TRBV19 to TRBJ2-2; perhaps TRBD1 as D (6 bases). Germline lookup yields CDR1 LNHDA and CDR2 SQIVND (reference sequence). The ends were cut back, 2 bases at V and 6 bases at J, with 13 bases in the middle. CDR3 length equals 15 residues.

In this sample, this clone turned up a few times. V and J are TRBV7-9 and TRBJ1-4, with 8 nucleotides matching TRBD1. The CDR3 length is 17 residues. The J segment lost 5 bases and the V segment lost 1 base, leaving 9 bases of the junction unmatched. The germline V gene has CDR1 SEHNR and CDR2 FQNEAQ (reference sequence). The CDR3 sequence is CASSLEVWDRPNEKLFF. The CDR3 nucleotides are TGTGCCAGCAGCTTAGAAGTATGGGACAGGCCCAATGAAAAACTGTTTTTT.

The CDR3 region is CASSFRGLAGGFVSTNEQFF. In nucleotides, the CDR3 is TGTGCCAGCAGTTTCCGAGGACTAGCGGGAGGATTTGTCTCTACCAATGAGCAGTTCTTC. This chain connects TRBV28 to TRBJ2-1; TRBD2 aligns across 14 bases. Germline values: CDR1 MDHEN, CDR2 SYDVKM. Germline trimming cut 3 bases from V and 6 bases from J; bases unmatched to any gene: 16. There are 20 residues in the CDR3. The full variable domain, with the rest looked up from reference TRBV28 and TRBJ2-1, is DVKVTQSSRYLVKRTGEKVFLECVQDMDHENMFWYRQDPGLGLRLIYFSYDVKMKEKGDIPEGYSVSREKKERFSLILESASTNQTSMYLCASSFRGLAGGFVSTNEQFFGPGTRLTVL.

The rearrangement links TRBV7-9 to TRBJ2-3, with D possibly matching TRBD1 (6 bases). The CDR3 is 15 residues long. Trimming removed 5 bases at V and 4 bases at J, with 16 bases between. Germline CDR1 reads SEHNR; CDR2 reads FQNEAQ (reference sequence). The CDR3 nucleotides are TGTGCCAGCAGCCTAACAGGGTTTGCAGCAGATACGCAGTATTTT. This sequence encodes CASSLTGFAADTQYF.

Concerning this clone: This could be a read error, since a much larger clone is one nucleotide away. The identical CDR3 is also encoded by other nucleotide sequences in the sample. This rearrangement joins TRBV7-2 to TRBJ1-3; TRBD1 is a possible D gene (5 bases). CDR3 size: 13 residues. CDR1 is SGHTA and CDR2 is FQGNSA in the germline V gene. The V end lost 3 bases, the J end lost 4 bases, and 7 bases lay between the germline ends. The CDR3 sequence: CASSLGQGNTIYF. The CDR3 nucleotides are TGTGCCAGCAGCTTGGGGCAGGGAAACACCATATATTTT.

This clone was detected only a few times. The chain combines TRBV7-2 with TRBJ1-2, with 12 bases matching TRBD1. The CDR3 runs to 17 residues. Germline assignment: CDR1 SGHTA and CDR2 FQGNSA. V was pared by 6 bases and J by 5 bases, with 13 bases of the junction left unmatched. CDR3 bases: TGTGCCAGCAGTAGATCCGGGACAGGGGGCGGAAGGTATGGCTACACCTTC. Amino acid sequence: CASSRSGTGGGRYGYTF.

J is TRBJ2-7 and V is TRBV7-2; D assignment may be TRBD1 or TRBD2 (6 bases each). Trimming stripped 3 bases from V and 6 bases from J, with 15 bases between. The V gene's germline CDR1 is SGHTA and CDR2 FQGNSA. CDR3 size: 14 residues. DNA of the CDR3: TGTGCCAGCAGCTTGGGCTTTGGGGGGCGCGAGCAGTACTTC. It codes for CASSLGFGGREQYF.

This chain connects TRBV6-5 to TRBJ2-5; D unclear. The DNA matches TRBJ2-7 better at its end, which makes the J call doubtful. Germline lookup yields CDR1 MNHEY and CDR2 SVGAGI. This CDR3 comprises 15 residues. The CDR3, as DNA: TGTGCCAGCAGCCTTACCTCTGACTCCTATACCGAGCAGTACTTC. Translating it yields CASSLTSDSYTEQYF.

In DNA, the CDR3 is TGTGCCAGCAACTCATTGGGACCGGTATCCGGCTACACCTTC. It yields the protein CASNSLGPVSGYTF. The J gene is TRBJ1-2, the V gene TRBV28, with TRBD1 as a possible D gene (5 bases). Germline V CDR1 and CDR2: MDHEN, SYDVKM. The V and J ends lost 7 bases and 8 bases respectively, with 20 bases between them. CDR3 length equals 14 residues.

This chain uses TRBV7-9 with TRBJ2-7; TRBD1 matches 7 bases. CDR3 length equals 15 residues. Germline CDR1 and CDR2: SEHNR and FQNEAQ (reference sequence). Trimming removed 4 bases from V and 4 bases from J; junction bases left unmatched: 10. CDR3 protein: CASSSPGTALYEQYF. CDR3 DNA: TGTGCCAGCAGCTCCCCGGGGACAGCCCTTTACGAGCAGTACTTC.

The rearrangement joins TRBV6-1 to TRBJ2-7; 7 bases map to TRBD1. The CDR3 totals 14 residues. V shed 1 base, J shed 3 bases, and the junction held 3 bases outside the gene matches. Germline assignment: CDR1 MNHNS and CDR2 SASEGT. This CDR3 is CASSEGQGLYEQYF. The CDR3 DNA sequence: TGTGCCAGCAGTGAAGGACAGGGTCTCTACGAGCAGTACTTC.

Concerning this clone itself: Other DNA sequences in the sample encode the same CDR3. The genes are TRBV2 and TRBJ2-7; tentative D call: TRBD1 (6 bases). The V end lost 6 bases, the J end lost 4 bases, and 16 bases lay between the germline ends. The germline gives CDR1 SNHLY, CDR2 FYNNEI. This CDR3 is built from 14 residues. The CDR3 coding sequence is TGTGCCAGCAGCCCCGACAGGTCGAGTTACGAGCAGTACTTC. Protein sequence: CASSPDRSSYEQYF.

The CDR3 sequence is CASSFSGQGTAFF. CDR3 nucleotides: TGTGCCAGCAGTTTTTCCGGACAGGGCACGGCTTTCTTT. J is TRBJ1-1 and V is TRBV28, with TRBD1 matching over 8 bases. This CDR3 has 13 amino acids. Germline V CDR1 and CDR2: MDHEN, SYDVKM. Trimming cost V 3 bases and J 11 bases; bases outside gene matches: 8.

The chain employs TRBV7-3 and TRBJ1-4; no clear D. Trimming shortened V by 11 bases and J by 7 bases, and 20 bases separated the two germline ends. Germline V gene data show CDR1 as SGHTA and CDR2 as FQGTGA. This CDR3 has 14 amino acids. CDR3 DNA: TGTGCCCTCAGATTGAGGTCCAGACTTGAAAAACTGTTTTTT. Amino acids: CALRLRSRLEKLFF.

CDR3 in amino acids: CASSLRGEEAVTTYEQYF. The CDR3 DNA reads as TGTGCCAGCAGCTTAAGGGGGGAGGAAGCCGTAACCACCTACGAGCAGTACTTC. The J gene is TRBJ2-7, the V gene TRBV7-7; D assignment may be TRBD1 or TRBD2 (6 bases each). The CDR3 length is 18 residues. Germline V gene data show CDR1 as SSHAT and CDR2 as FNYEAQ (reference sequence). The V and J ends lost 2 bases and 2 bases respectively, with 22 bases between them.